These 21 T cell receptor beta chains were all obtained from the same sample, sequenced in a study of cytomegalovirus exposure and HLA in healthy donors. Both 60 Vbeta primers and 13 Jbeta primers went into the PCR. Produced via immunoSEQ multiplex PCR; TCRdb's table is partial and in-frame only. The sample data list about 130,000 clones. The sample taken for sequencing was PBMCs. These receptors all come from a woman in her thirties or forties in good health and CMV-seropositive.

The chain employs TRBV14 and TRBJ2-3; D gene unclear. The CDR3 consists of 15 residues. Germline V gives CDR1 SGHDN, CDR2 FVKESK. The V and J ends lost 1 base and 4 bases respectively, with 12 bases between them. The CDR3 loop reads CASSQVAPPADTQYF. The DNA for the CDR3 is TGTGCCAGCAGCCAAGTGGCTCCGCCCGCAGATACGCAGTATTTT.

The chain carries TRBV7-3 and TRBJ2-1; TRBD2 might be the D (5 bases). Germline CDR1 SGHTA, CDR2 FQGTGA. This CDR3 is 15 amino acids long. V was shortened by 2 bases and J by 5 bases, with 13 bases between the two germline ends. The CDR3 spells CASSLEASQDNEQFF. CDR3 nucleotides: TGTGCCAGCAGCTTAGAGGCTAGCCAAGACAATGAGCAGTTCTTC.

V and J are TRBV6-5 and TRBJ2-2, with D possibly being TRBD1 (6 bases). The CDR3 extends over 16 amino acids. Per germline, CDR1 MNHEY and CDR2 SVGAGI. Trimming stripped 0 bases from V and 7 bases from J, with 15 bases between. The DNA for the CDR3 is TGTGCCAGCAGTTACTCTAGACAGGCGGTCGGCGGGGAGCTGTTTTTT. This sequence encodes CASSYSRQAVGGELFF.

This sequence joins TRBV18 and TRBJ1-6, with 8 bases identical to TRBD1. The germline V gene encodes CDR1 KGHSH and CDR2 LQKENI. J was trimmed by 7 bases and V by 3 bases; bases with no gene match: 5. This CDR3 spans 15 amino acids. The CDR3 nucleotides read TGTGCCAGCTCACCGAAGGGACAGGTGAATTCACCCCTCCACTTT. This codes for CASSPKGQVNSPLHF.

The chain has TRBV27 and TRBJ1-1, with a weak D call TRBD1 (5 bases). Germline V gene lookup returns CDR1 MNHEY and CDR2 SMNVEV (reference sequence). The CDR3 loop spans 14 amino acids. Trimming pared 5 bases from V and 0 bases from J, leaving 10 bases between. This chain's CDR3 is CASSQQEMNTEAFF. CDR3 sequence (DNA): TGTGCCAGCAGTCAACAGGAAATGAACACTGAAGCTTTCTTT.

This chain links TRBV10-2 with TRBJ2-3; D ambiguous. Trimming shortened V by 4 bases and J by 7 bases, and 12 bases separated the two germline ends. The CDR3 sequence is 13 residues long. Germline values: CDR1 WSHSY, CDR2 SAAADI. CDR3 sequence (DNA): TGCGCCAGCAGTGCATTAGACTCTTATACGCAGTATTTT. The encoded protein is CASSALDSYTQYF.

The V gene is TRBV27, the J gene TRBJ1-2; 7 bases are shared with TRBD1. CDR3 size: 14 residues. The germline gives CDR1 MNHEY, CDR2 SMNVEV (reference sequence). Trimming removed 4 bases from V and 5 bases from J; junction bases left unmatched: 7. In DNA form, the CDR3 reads TGTGCCAGCAGTTCGGCCGGGACAGTTTATGGCTACACCTTC. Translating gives CASSSAGTVYGYTF.

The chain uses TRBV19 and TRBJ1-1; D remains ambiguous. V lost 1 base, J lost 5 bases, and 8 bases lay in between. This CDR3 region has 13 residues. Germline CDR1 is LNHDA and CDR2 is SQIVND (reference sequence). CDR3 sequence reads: CASSIGLRTEAFF. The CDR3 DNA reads TGTGCCAGTAGTATAGGGTTGAGGACTGAAGCTTTCTTT.

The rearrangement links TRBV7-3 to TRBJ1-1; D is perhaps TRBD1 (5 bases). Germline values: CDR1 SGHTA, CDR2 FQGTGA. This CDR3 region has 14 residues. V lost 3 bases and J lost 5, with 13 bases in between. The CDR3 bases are TGTGCCAGCAGCTTGGGTCGGGGGTATACTGAAGCTTTCTTT. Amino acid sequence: CASSLGRGYTEAFF.

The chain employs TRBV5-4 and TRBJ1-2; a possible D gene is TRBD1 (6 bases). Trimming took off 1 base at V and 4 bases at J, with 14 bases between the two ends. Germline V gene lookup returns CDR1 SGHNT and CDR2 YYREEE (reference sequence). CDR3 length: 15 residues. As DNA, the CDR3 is TGTGCCAGCAGCTTGCTTAGGGACACATTCTATGGCTACACCTTC. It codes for CASSLLRDTFYGYTF.

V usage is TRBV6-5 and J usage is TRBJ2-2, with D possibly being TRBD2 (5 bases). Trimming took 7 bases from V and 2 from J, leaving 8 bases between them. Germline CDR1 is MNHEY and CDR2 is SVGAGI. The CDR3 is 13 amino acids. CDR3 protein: CASKRVNTGELFF. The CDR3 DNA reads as TGTGCCAGCAAGAGGGTCAACACCGGGGAGCTGTTTTTT.

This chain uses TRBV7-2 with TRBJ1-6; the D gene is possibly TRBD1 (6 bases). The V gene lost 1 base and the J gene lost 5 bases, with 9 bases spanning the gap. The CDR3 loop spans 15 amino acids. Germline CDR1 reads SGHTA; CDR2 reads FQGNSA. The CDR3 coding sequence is TGTGCCAGCAGCTTAGACAGGGCGGATAATTCACCCCTCCACTTT. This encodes CASSLDRADNSPLHF.

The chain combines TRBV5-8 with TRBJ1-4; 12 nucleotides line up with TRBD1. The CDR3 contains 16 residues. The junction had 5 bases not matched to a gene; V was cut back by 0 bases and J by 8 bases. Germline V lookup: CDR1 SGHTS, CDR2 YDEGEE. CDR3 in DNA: TGTGCCAGCAGCTTGGCCCTGGGACAGGGGGCAGAAAAACTGTTTTTT. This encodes CASSLALGQGAEKLFF.

For the CDR3, the DNA is TGTGCCAGCAGTGAAGAGGTGGAGGGGTATGGCTACACCTTC. Translated, it gives CASSEEVEGYGYTF. This sequence joins TRBV25-1 and TRBJ1-2, with a tentative D call TRBD1 (5 bases). The CDR3 loop spans 14 amino acids. Germline loops: CDR1 MGHDK, CDR2 SYGVNS. The V end was cut by 2 bases, the J end by 5 bases, with 12 bases between.

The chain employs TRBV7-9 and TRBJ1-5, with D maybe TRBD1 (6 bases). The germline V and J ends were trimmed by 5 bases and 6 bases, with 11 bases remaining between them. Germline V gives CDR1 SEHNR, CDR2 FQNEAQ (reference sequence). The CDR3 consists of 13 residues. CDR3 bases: TGTGCCAGCAGCACAGGACAGTTTCAGCCCCAGCATTTT. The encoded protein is CASSTGQFQPQHF. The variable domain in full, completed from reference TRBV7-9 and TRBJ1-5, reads DTGVSQNPRHKITKRGQNVTFRCDPISEHNRLYWYRQTLGQGPEFLTYFQNEAQLEKSRLLSDRFSAERPKGSFSTLEIQRTEQGDSAMYLCASSTGQFQPQHFGDGTRLSIL.

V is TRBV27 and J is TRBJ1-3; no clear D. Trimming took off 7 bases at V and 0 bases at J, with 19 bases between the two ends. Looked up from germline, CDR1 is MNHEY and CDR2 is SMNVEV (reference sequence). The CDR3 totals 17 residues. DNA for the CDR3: TGTGCCAGCACCTCCGGCGGCGGGCGCTTCTCTGGAAACACCATATATTTT. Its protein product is CASTSGGGRFSGNTIYF.

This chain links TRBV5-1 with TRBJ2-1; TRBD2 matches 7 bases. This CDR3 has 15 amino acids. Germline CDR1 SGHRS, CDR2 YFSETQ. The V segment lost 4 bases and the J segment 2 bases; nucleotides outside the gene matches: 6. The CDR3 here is CASSNSGSTYNEQFF. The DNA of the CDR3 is TGCGCCAGCAGCAATAGCGGGTCAACCTACAATGAGCAGTTCTTC.

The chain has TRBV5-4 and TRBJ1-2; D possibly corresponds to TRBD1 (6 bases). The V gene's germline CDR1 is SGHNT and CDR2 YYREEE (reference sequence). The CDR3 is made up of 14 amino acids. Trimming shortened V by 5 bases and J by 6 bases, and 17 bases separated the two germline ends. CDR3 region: CASSFTGIRHGYTF. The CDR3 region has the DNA TGTGCCAGCAGTTTTACAGGGATTAGGCATGGCTACACCTTC.

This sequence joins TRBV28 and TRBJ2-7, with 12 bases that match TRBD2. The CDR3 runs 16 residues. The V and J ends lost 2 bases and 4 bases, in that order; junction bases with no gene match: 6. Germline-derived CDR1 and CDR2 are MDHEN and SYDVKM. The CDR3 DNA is TGTGCCAGCAGTTTACCTAGCGGGGGGGATGGGTACGAGCAGTACTTC. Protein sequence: CASSLPSGGDGYEQYF.

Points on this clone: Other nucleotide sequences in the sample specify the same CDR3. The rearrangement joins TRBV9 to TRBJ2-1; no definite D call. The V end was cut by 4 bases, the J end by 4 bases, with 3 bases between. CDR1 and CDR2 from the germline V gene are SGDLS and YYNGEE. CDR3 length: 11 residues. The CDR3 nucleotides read TGTGCCAGCAGCCCGTACAATGAGCAGTTCTTC. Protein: CASSPYNEQFF.

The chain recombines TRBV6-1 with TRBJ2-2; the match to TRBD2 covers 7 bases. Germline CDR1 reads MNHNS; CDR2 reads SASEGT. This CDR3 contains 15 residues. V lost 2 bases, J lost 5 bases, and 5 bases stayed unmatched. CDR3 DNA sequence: TGTGCCAGCAGTGAAAGAGCGGGATGGACCGGGGAGCTGTTTTTT. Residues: CASSERAGWTGELFF.